Shown below are 11 T cell receptor beta chains from a single sample sequenced in a study of T cells after yellow fever vaccination. A single record per CDR3 protein comes from TCRdb applying MiXCR to the 5' RACE reads. This table holds about 130,000 distinct CDR3 sequences, around 9.8% found once. Specimen: CD8+ T cells sorted from PBMCs, collected on the day of the yellow fever booster vaccination. Source of these receptors: a man younger than 35 who received the YFV17D yellow fever vaccine.

The chain combines TRBV24-1 with TRBJ1-2; TRBD1 agrees at 7 bases. Germline CDR1 is KGHDR and CDR2 is SFDVKD. With V trimmed by 5 bases and J by 7 bases, 9 bases remained unmatched. CDR3 size: 14 residues. DNA of the CDR3: TGTGCCACCAGTGGGACGACAGGGACTGGTGGCTACACCTTC. Translating it yields CATSGTTGTGGYTF.

This clonotype was picked up a small number of times. This chain links TRBV12-3 or TRBV12-4 with TRBJ1-1; unclear D gene. This CDR3 spans 14 amino acids. With 3 bases removed from V and 1 base from J, the gap between germline ends came to 9 bases. CDR3 protein: CASSLSPGNTEAFF. The CDR3 nucleotides are TGTGCCAGCAGTTTGTCGCCAGGGAACACTGAAGCTTTCTTT.

V gene TRBV5-1 combines with J gene TRBJ2-2; maybe TRBD2 (6 bases). CDR1 and CDR2 from the germline V gene are SGHRS and YFSETQ. The V gene lost 0 bases and the J gene lost 6 bases, with 15 bases spanning the gap. The CDR3 consists of 16 residues. The CDR3 region has the DNA TGCGCCAGCAGCTTGGCCATTGGAGGGGCAGCCGGGGAGCTGTTTTTT. Its translation is CASSLAIGGAAGELFF.

This clonotype was counted only a few times. The genes are TRBV4-1 and TRBJ2-7; D call uncertain. The CDR3 contains 13 residues. Trimming shortened V by 1 base and J by 3 bases, and 7 bases separated the two germline ends. CDR1 and CDR2 from the germline V gene are MGHRA and YSYEKL. The CDR3 sequence: CASSQVENYEQYF. The DNA for the CDR3 is TGCGCCAGCAGCCAAGTGGAAAACTACGAGCAGTACTTC.

This clonotype was counted many times. The V gene is TRBV4-1, the J gene TRBJ2-1; perhaps TRBD2 as D (6 bases). The CDR3 sequence is 18 residues long. Trimming took 5 bases from V and 1 from J, leaving 21 bases between them. The germline CDR1 and CDR2 sequences are MGHRA and YSYEKL. As DNA, the CDR3 is TGCGCCAGCAGCTTCTCACCCCTCCGGGACTCATCCTACAATGAGCAGTTCTTC. It encodes CASSFSPLRDSSYNEQFF.

This clonotype was detected ten times or more. V usage is TRBV7-3 and J usage is TRBJ2-1; the match to TRBD2 covers 12 bases. V lost 5 bases, J lost 4 bases, and 3 bases stayed unmatched. Germline V gene data show CDR1 as SGHTA and CDR2 as FQGTGA. CDR3 length equals 15 residues. In nucleotides, the CDR3 is TGTGCCAGCAGCACAACTAGCGGGGGGTACAATGAGCAGTTCTTC. It translates to CASSTTSGGYNEQFF.

This clonotype was counted only a few times. This chain joins TRBV7-9 and TRBJ2-7; 7 bases fit TRBD2. Germline loops: CDR1 SEHNR, CDR2 FQNEAQ (reference sequence). The junction had 4 bases not matched to a gene; V was cut back by 5 bases and J by 3 bases. The CDR3 totals 13 residues. CDR3 sequence reads: CASSDGGGYEQYF. The CDR3 DNA sequence: TGTGCCAGCAGCGATGGGGGGGGCTACGAGCAGTACTTC.

The rearrangement links TRBV20-1 to TRBJ2-1; D not certain. CDR1 is DFQATT and CDR2 is SNEGSKA in the germline V gene (reference sequence). The CDR3 is made up of 13 amino acids. Trimming cost V 6 bases and J 7 bases, with 16 bases left between them. The CDR3 region is CSASPPTGNEQFF. The CDR3 nucleotides are TGCAGTGCGAGTCCTCCTACCGGGAATGAGCAGTTCTTC.

There are a few counts of this clonotype. The chain recombines TRBV5-1 with TRBJ2-3; maybe TRBD1 (5 bases). Germline CDR1 is SGHRS and CDR2 is YFSETQ. The germline V and J ends were trimmed by 1 base and 1 base, with 13 bases remaining between them. There are 16 residues in the CDR3. The CDR3 is CASSLTRAGRTDTQYF. As DNA, the CDR3 is TGCGCCAGCAGCTTGACCAGGGCCGGACGCACAGATACGCAGTATTTT. Looking up the rest from reference TRBV5-1 and TRBJ2-3 gives the full variable domain: KAGVTQTPRYLIKTRGQQVTLSCSPISGHRSVSWYQQTPGQGLQFLFEYFSETQRNKGNFPGRFSGRQFSNSRSEMNVSTLELGDSALYLCASSLTRAGRTDTQYFGPGTRLTVL.

This clonotype has a handful of counts. In nucleotides, the CDR3 is TGCAGTGCTAGAGGGCCGGCGGGGACGAACTATGGCTACACCTTC. It codes for CSARGPAGTNYGYTF. The chain is built from TRBV20-1 and TRBJ1-2; possibly TRBD1 for D (5 bases). Germline V gives CDR1 DFQATT, CDR2 SNEGSKA (reference sequence). Trimming shortened V by 1 base and J by 2 bases, and 14 bases separated the two germline ends. The CDR3 totals 15 residues.

In its sample, this clonotype was seen a few times. J is TRBJ2-1 and V is TRBV2; TRBD2 is a possible D gene (5 bases). V dropped 8 bases and J dropped 7 bases, with 12 bases sitting between them. This CDR3 is built from 12 residues. The V gene's germline CDR1 is SNHLY and CDR2 FYNNEI. CDR3 sequence reads: CASLLLGNEQFF. Here the CDR3 DNA reads TGTGCCAGCCTACTACTAGGGAATGAGCAGTTCTTC. Filled out from reference TRBV2 and TRBJ2-1, the complete variable domain reads EPEVTQTPSHQVTQMGQEVILRCVPISNHLYFYWYRQILGQKVEFLVSFYNNEISEKSEIFDDQFSVERPDGSNFTLKIRSTKLEDSAMYFCASLLLGNEQFFGPGTRLTVL.